The text below deals with one T cell receptor (beta chain). This clone's antigen is unknown. Nothing much larger sits one base from this clone, and base qualities are not available. These data come from a study of blood T cell repertoires in COVID-19 (dated by TCRdb to the early 2020s). Describing the broader study: Samples from collaborators originated in the United States, Italy and Spain and spanned both the acute and convalescent phases of COVID-19. The material from the prospective study consisted of cDNA or gDNA derived from T cells, B-cell-depleted T cells, or PBMCs. Subjects who had been exposed to COVID-19, were actively infected with it, or had recovered from it provided the deeply sampled blood TCRbeta repertoires that made up the dataset. A freely available public database, intended as a resource for researchers studying the immune response to SARS-CoV-2, is where the repertoires were released. Samples came from the ongoing ImmuneRACE study (first 160 participants) plus 1,254 subjects from 6 global collaborators. Nearly every sample came with metadata listing a de-identified subject ID, COVID-19 status, age in years and sex. HLA class I and class II types, where available, came from metadata supplied by the sample provider rather than from assay-based typing.

General findings and caveats noted by the study authors: Clinical and demographic metadata were provided uncurated, with the amount varying by source and participant.

The immunoSEQ Assay, a bias-controlled multiplex PCR, was used to amplify TCRbeta CDR3 regions from genomic DNA. The paper's data handling went like this. Nucleated cell counts per sample were estimated from amplification of reference gene primers within the assay. To quantify the absolute abundance of each unique TCRbeta CDR3 rearrangement, sequence reads were collapsed and filtered. Productive Simpson clonality was computed per sample as the square root of Simpson's diversity index over productive rearrangements. The immuneACCESS repertoire file appears here via TCRdb, limited to in-frame rearrangements. These files lack a portion of the clones; in checked studies, under half of the deficit traces to unresolved V genes, and the cause of the others is not known. That table is the source of V, J and clone size, and D and trimming were worked out from the DNA. The sample contains about 59,000 clones, about four fifths of them found a single time. The ten largest clones add up to 3.5% of the sample.

Inclusive of the bounding cysteine and phenylalanine, the CDR3 is 14 residues long. The sequence is cut down to CDR3 DNA, 42 bases in frame from base 1. CDR1 MNHEY and CDR2 SMNVEV were looked up in the germline V gene (reference sequence). V is shortened by 0 bases, J by 1 base, and the region joining them spans 5 bases. The collaborating institutions used their own protocols to collect whole blood in K2EDTA tubes. For TCRbeta analysis, collaborators shipped samples as frozen whole blood, isolated PBMCs, or DNA extracted from either of those sample types. Recombination connected TRBV27 to TRBJ2-3; TRBD1 could be the D gene, as 5 bases match. The sample was peripheral blood. The clonotype comes from a woman at least 80 years old with acute or convalescent COVID-19. The nucleotide sequence reads TGTGCCAGCAGTTTATCCAGGGGCACAGATACGCAGTATTTT. This is translated as CASSLSRGTDTQYF.